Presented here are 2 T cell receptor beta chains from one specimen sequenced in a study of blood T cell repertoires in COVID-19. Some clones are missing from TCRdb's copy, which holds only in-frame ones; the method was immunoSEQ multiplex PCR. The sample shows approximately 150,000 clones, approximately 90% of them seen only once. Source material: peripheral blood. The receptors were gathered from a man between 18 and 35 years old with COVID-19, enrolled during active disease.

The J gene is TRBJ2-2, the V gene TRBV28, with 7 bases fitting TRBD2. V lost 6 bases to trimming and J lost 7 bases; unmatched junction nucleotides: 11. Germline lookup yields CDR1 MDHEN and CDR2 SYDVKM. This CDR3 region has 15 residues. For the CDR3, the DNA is TGTGCCAGCAGCATAATAGCGGGCCGGAGCGGGGAGCTGTTTTTT. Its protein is CASSIIAGRSGELFF. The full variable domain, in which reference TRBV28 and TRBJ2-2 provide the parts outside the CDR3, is DVKVTQSSRYLVKRTGEKVFLECVQDMDHENMFWYRQDPGLGLRLIYFSYDVKMKEKGDIPEGYSVSREKKERFSLILESASTNQTSMYLCASSIIAGRSGELFFGEGSRLTVL.

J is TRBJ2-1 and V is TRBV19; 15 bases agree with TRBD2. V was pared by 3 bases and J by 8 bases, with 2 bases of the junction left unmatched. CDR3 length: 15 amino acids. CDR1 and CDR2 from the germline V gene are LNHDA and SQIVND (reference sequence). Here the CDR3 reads CASSMGTSGRHEQFF. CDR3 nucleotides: TGTGCCAGTAGTATGGGGACTAGCGGGAGGCATGAGCAGTTCTTC.